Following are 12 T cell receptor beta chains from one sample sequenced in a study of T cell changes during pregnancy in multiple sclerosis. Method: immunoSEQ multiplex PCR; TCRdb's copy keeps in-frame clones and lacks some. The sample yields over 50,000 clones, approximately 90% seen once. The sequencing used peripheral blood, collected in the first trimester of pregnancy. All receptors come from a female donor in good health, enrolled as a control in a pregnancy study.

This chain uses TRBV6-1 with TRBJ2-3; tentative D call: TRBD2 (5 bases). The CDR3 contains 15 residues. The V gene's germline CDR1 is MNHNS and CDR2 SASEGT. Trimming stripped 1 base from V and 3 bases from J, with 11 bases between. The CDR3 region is CASSEGAGRTDTQYF. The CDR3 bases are TGTGCCAGCAGTGAAGGGGCGGGTCGAACAGATACGCAGTATTTT.

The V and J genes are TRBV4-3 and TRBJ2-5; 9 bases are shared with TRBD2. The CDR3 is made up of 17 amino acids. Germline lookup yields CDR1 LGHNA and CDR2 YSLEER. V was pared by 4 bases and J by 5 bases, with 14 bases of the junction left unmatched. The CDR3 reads CASSPSRGGGAGETQYF. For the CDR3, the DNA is TGCGCCAGCAGCCCCTCACGGGGCGGGGGGGCTGGGGAGACCCAGTACTTC.

CDR3 region: CASSLEGVETEAFF. Here the CDR3 DNA reads TGCGCCAGCAGCTTGGAGGGGGTTGAAACTGAAGCTTTCTTT. The gene calls are TRBV5-1 and TRBJ1-1; possible D gene TRBD1, 6 bases. CDR3 length: 14 residues. Trimming removed 0 bases at V and 5 bases at J, with 11 bases between. Germline loops: CDR1 SGHRS, CDR2 YFSETQ.

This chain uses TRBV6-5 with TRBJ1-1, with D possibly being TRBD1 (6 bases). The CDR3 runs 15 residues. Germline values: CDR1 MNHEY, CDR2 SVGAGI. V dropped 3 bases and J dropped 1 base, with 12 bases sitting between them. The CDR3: CASSYHGQPNTEAFF. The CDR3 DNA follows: TGTGCCAGCAGTTATCATGGACAGCCGAACACTGAAGCTTTCTTT.

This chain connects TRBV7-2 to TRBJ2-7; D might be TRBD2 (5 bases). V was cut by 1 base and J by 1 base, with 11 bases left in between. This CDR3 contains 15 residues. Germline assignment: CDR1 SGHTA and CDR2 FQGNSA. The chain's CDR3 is CASSLGRVRSYEQYF. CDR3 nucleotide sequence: TGTGCCAGCAGCTTAGGGCGGGTGCGATCCTACGAGCAGTACTTC. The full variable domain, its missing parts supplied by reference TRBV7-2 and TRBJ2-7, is GAGVSQSPSNKVTEKGKDVELRCDPISGHTALYWYRQSLGQGLEFLIYFQGNSAPDKSGLPSDRFSAERTGGSVSTLTIQRTQQEDSAVYLCASSLGRVRSYEQYFGPGTRLTVT.

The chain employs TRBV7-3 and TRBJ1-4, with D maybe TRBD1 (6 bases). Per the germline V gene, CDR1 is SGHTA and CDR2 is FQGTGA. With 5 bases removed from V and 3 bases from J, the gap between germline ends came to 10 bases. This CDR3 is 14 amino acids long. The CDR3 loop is CASSLTGPNEKLFF. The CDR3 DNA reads TGTGCCAGCAGCCTTACAGGGCCTAATGAAAAACTGTTTTTT.

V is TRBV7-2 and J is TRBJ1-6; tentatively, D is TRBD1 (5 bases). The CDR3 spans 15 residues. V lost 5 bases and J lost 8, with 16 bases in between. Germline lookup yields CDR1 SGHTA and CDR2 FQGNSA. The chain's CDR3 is CASSTSGTRDSPLHF. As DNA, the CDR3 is TGTGCCAGCAGCACCTCCGGGACTCGGGATTCACCCCTCCACTTT.

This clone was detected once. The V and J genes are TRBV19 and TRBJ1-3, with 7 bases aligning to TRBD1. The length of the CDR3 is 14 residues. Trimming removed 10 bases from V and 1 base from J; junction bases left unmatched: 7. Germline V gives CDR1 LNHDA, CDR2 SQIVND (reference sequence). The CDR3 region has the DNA TGTGCCACCGAGAACAGGGGATCTGGAAACACCATATATTTT. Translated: CATENRGSGNTIYF.

This CDR3 is CASSDPLDSTYEQYF. The CDR3 DNA sequence: TGTGCCAGCAGCGATCCCCTGGACAGCACCTACGAGCAGTACTTC. The chain joins TRBV7-2 to TRBJ2-7; TRBD1 is a possible D gene (6 bases). This CDR3 contains 15 residues. Germline assignment: CDR1 SGHTA and CDR2 FQGNSA. V was cut by 5 bases and J by 2 bases, with 16 bases left in between.

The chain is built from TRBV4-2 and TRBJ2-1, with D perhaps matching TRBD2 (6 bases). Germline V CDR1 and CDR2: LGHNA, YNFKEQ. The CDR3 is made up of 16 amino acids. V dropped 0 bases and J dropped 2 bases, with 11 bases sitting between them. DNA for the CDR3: TGTGCCAGCAGCCAAGAGTTAGCGGAAACCTACAATGAGCAGTTCTTC. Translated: CASSQELAETYNEQFF.

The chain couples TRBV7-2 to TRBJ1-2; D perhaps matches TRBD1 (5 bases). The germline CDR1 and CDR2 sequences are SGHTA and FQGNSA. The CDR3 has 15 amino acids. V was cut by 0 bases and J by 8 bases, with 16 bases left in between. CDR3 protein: CASSLAHSGVGGYTF. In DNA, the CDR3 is TGTGCCAGCAGCTTAGCTCACTCGGGGGTAGGAGGCTACACCTTC.

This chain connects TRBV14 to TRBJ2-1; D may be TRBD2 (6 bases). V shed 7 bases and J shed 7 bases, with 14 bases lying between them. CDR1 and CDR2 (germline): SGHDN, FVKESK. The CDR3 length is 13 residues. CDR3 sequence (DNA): TGTGCCAGCACATACGTCGGAGGGAATGAGCAGTTCTTC. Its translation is CASTYVGGNEQFF. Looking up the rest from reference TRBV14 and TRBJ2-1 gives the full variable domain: EAGVTQFPSHSVIEKGQTVTLRCDPISGHDNLYWYRRVMGKEIKFLLHFVKESKQDESGMPNNRFLAERTGGTYSTLKVQPAELEDSGVYFCASTYVGGNEQFFGPGTRLTVL.